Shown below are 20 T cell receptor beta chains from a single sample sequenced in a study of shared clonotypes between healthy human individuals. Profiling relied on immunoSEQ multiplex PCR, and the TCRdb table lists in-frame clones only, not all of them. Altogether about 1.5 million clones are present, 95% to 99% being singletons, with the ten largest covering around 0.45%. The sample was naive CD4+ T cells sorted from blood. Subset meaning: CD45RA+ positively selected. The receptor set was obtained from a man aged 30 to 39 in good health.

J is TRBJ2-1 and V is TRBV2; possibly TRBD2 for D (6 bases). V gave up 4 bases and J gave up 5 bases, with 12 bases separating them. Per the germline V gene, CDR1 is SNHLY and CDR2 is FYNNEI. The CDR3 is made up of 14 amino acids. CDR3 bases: TGTGCCAGCAGTGGTCTTCGGAGGGACAATGAGCAGTTCTTC. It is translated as CASSGLRRDNEQFF.

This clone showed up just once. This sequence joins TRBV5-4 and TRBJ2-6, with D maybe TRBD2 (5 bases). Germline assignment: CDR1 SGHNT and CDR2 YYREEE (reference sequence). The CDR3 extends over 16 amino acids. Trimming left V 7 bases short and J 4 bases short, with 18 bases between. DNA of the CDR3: TGTGCCAGCGGATCGGCGGGTTGGTCCGGGGCCAACGTCCTGACTTTC. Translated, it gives CASGSAGWSGANVLTF.

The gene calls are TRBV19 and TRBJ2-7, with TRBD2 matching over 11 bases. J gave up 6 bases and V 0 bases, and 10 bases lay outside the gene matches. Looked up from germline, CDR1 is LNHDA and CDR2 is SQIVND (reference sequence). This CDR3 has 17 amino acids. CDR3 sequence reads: CASSIDVLAGGRSEQYF. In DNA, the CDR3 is TGTGCCAGTAGTATAGATGTATTAGCGGGAGGGCGGAGCGAGCAGTACTTC.

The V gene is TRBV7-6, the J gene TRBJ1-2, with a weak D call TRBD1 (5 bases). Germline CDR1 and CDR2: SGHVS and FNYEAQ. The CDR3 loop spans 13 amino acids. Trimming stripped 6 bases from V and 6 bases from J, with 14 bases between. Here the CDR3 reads CASSSGKRNGYTF. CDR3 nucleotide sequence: TGTGCCAGCAGTTCAGGGAAAAGGAATGGCTACACCTTC. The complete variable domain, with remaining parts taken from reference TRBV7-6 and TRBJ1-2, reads GAGVSQSPRYKVTKRGQDVALRCDPISGHVSLYWYRQALGQGPEFLTYFNYEAQQDKSGLPNDRFSAERPEGSISTLTIQRTEQRDSAMYRCASSSGKRNGYTFGSGTRLTVV.

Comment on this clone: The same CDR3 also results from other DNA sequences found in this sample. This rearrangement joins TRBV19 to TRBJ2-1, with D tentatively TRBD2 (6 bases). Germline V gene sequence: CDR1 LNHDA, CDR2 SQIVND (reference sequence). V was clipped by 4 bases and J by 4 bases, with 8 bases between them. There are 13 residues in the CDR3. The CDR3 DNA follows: TGTGCCAGTAGTAGCGGGAATTACAATGAGCAGTTCTTC. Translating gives CASSSGNYNEQFF.

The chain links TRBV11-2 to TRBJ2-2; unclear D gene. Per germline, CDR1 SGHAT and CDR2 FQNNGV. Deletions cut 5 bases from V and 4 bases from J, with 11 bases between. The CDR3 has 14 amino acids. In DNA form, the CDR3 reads TGTGCCAGCAGCCCCGAGCTGGTCACCGGGGAGCTGTTTTTT. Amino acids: CASSPELVTGELFF.

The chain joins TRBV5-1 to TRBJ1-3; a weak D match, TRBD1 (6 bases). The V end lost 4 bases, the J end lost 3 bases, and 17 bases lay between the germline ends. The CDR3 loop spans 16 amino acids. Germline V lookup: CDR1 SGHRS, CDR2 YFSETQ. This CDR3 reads CASSTRQEGFGNTIYF. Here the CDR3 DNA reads TGCGCCAGCAGCACACGACAGGAGGGTTTTGGAAACACCATATATTTT.

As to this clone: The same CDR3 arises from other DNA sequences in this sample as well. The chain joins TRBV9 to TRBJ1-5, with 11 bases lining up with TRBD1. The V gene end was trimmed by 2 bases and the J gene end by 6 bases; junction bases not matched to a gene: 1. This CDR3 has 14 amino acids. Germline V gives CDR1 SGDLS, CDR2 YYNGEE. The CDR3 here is CASSVGTGGQPQHF. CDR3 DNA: TGTGCCAGCAGCGTGGGGACAGGGGGTCAGCCCCAGCATTTT.

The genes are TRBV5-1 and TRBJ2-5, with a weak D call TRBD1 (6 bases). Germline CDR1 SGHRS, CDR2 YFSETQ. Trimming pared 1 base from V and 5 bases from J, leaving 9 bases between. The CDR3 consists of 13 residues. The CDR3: CASSLMGAETQYF. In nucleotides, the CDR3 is TGCGCCAGCAGCTTGATGGGGGCGGAGACCCAGTACTTC.

The CDR3 here is CASSALTDMNTEAFF. The DNA for the CDR3 is TGTGCCAGCAGTGCGCTTACAGATATGAACACTGAAGCTTTCTTT. The V gene is TRBV6-1, the J gene TRBJ1-1; D uncertain. CDR3 length: 15 amino acids. Trimming took off 4 bases at V and 0 bases at J, with 12 bases between the two ends. Germline CDR1 reads MNHNS; CDR2 reads SASEGT.

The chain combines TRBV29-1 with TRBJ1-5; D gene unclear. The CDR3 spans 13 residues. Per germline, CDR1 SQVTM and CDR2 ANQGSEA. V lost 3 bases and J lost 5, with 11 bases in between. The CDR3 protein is CSVETGRDQPQHF. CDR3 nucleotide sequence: TGCAGCGTTGAGACGGGCCGAGATCAGCCCCAGCATTTT.

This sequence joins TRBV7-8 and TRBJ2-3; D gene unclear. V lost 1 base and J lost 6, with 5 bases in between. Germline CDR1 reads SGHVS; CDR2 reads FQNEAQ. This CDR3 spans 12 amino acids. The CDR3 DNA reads TGTGCCAGCAGCTTAGTGGTGGATACGCAGTATTTT. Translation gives CASSLVVDTQYF.

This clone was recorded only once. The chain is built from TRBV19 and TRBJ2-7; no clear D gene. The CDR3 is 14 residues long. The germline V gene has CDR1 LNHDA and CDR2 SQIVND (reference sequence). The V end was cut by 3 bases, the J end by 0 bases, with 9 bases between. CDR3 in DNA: TGTGCCAGTAGTATGAGGACCAGCTCCTACGAGCAGTACTTC. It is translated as CASSMRTSSYEQYF.

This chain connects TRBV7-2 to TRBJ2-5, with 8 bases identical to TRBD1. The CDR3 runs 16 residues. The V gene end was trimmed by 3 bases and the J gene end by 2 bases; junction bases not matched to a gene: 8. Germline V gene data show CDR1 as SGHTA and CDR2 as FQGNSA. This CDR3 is CASSFRQGAGQETQYF. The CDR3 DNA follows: TGTGCCAGCAGCTTTAGGCAGGGGGCTGGTCAAGAGACCCAGTACTTC.

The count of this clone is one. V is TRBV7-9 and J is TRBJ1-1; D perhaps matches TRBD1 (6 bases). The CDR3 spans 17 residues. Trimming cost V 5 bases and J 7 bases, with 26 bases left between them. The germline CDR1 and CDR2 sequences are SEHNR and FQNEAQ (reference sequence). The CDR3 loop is CASSIWPLQGLKVEAFF. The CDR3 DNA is TGTGCCAGCAGCATATGGCCCCTTCAGGGGCTTAAAGTTGAAGCTTTCTTT.

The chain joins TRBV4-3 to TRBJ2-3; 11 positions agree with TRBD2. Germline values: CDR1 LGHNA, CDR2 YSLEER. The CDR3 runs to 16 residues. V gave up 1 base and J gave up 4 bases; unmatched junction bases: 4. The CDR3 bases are TGCGCCAGCAGCCAAGTGGCTAGCGGGAGGCCAGATACGCAGTATTTT. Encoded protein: CASSQVASGRPDTQYF.

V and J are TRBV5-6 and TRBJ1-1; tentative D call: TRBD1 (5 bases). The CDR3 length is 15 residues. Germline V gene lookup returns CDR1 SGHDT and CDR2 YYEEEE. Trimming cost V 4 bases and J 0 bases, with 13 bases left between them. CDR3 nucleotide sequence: TGTGCCAGCAGCCTAACGCCGGGGGTGAACACTGAAGCTTTCTTT. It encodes CASSLTPGVNTEAFF.

CDR3 residues: CASSPQSSGRSPYNEQFF. DNA of the CDR3: TGTGCCAGCTCACCACAGTCTAGCGGGAGGTCCCCCTACAATGAGCAGTTCTTC. The chain combines TRBV18 with TRBJ2-1, with TRBD2 identical over 11 bases. This CDR3 is built from 18 residues. The germline V gene has CDR1 KGHSH and CDR2 LQKENI. V trimming: 1 base; J trimming: 2 bases; junction bases outside the gene matches: 7.

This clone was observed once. CDR3 nucleotide sequence: TGTGCCAGCAGCCGGGGACTTTCCACAGATACGCAGTATTTT. Residues: CASSRGLSTDTQYF. This sequence joins TRBV11-2 and TRBJ2-3; tentatively, D is TRBD2 (6 bases). This CDR3 region has 14 residues. Per germline, CDR1 SGHAT and CDR2 FQNNGV. V dropped 5 bases and J dropped 2 bases, with 11 bases sitting between them. The whole variable domain, filled in from reference TRBV11-2 and TRBJ2-3, reads EAGVAQSPRYKIIEKRQSVAFWCNPISGHATLYWYQQILGQGPKLLIQFQNNGVVDDSQLPKDRFSAERLKGVDSTLKIQPAKLEDSAVYLCASSRGLSTDTQYFGPGTRLTVL.

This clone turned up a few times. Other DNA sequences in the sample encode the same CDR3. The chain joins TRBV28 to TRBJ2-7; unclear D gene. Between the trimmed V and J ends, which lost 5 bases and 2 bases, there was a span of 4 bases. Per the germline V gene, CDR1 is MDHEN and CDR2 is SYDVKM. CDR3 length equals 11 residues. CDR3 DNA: TGTGCCAGCAGTCAACCCTACGAGCAGTACTTC. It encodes CASSQPYEQYF.